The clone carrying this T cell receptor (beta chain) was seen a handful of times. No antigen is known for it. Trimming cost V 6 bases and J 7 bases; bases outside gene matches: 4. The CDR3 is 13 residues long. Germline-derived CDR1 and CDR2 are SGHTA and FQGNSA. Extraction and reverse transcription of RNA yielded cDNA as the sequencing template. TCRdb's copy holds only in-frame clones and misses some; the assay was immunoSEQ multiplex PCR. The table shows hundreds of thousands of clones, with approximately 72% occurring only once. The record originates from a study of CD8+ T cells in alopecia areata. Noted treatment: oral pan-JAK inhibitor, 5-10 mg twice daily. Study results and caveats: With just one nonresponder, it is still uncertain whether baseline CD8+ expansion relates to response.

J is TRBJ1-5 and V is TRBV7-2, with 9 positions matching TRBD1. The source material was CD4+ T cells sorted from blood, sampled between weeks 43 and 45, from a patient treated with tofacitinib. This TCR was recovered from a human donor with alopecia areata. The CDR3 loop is CASSRTGDQPQHF. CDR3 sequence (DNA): TGTGCCAGCAGTAGGACAGGGGACCAGCCCCAGCATTTT.